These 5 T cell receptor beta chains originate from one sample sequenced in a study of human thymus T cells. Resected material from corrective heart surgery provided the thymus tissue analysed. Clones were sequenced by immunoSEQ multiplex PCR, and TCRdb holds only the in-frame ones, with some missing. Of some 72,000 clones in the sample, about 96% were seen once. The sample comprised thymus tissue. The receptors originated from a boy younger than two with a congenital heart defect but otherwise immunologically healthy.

The CDR3 spells CASSSKAGQGANEQYF. The DNA for the CDR3 is TGTGCCAGCAGCTCTAAAGCGGGACAGGGGGCGAACGAGCAGTACTTC. The V gene is TRBV7-9, the J gene TRBJ2-7, with TRBD1 matching over 12 bases. Germline trimming cut 4 bases from V and 5 bases from J; bases unmatched to any gene: 9. CDR3 size: 16 residues. Germline CDR1 reads SEHNR; CDR2 reads FQNEAQ (reference sequence).

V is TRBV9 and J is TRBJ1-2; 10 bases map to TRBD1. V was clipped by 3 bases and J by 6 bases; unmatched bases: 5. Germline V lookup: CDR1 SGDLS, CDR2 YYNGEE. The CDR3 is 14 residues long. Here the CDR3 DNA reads TGTGCCAGCAGCGCCGCGGGACAGGGGAATGGCTACACCTTC. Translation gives CASSAAGQGNGYTF.

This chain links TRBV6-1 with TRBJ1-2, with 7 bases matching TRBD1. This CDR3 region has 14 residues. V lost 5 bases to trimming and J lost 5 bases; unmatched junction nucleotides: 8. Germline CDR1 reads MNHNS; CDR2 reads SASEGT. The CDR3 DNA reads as TGTGCCAGCAGTTTAGCGACAGGGTATTATGGCTACACCTTC. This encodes CASSLATGYYGYTF.

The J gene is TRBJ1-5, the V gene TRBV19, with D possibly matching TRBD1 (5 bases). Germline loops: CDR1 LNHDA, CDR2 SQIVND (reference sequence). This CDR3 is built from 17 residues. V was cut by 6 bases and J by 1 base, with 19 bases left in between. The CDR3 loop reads CASSILLRVASNQPQHF. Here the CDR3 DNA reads TGTGCCAGTAGCATCCTCCTCAGGGTAGCGAGCAATCAGCCCCAGCATTTT.

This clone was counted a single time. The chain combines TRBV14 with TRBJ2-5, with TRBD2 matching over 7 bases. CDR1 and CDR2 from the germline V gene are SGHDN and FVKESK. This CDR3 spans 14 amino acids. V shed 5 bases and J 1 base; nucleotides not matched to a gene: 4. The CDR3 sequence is CASSEAGSQETQYF. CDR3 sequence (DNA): TGTGCCAGCAGCGAAGCGGGGTCCCAAGAGACCCAGTACTTC.